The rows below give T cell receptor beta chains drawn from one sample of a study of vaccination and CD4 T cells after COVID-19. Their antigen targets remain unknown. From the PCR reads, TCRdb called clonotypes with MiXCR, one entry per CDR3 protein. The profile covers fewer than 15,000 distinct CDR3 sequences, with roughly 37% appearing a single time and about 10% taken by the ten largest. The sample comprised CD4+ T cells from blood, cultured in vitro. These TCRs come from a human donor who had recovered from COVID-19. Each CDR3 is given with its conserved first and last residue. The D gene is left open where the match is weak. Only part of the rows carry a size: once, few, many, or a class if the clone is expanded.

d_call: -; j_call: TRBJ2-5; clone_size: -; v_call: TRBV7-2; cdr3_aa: CASSSLPGQKETQYF; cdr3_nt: TGTGCCAGCAGCTCGCTTCCGGGACAAAAAGAGACCCAGTACTTC
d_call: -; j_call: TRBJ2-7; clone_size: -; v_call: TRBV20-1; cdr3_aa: CSARRGNEQYF; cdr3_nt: TGCAGTGCTAGACGGGGAAACGAGCAGTACTTC
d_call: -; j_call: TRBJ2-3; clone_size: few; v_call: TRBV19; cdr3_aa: CASSPVSSTDTQYF; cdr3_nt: TGTGCCAGTAGTCCCGTCTCGAGCACAGATACGCAGTATTTT
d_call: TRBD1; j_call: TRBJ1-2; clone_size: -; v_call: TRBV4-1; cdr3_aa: CASSQARPGQAGYGYTF; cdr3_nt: TGCGCCAGCAGCCAAGCCCGACCTGGACAGGCCGGATATGGCTACACCTTC
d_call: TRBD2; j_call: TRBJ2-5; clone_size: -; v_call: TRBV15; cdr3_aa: CATSRRGLAGGRQETQYF; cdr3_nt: TGTGCCACCAGCAGACGGGGGTTAGCGGGAGGGAGACAAGAGACCCAGTACTTC
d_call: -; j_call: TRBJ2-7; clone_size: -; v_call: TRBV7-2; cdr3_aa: CASSLGGHEQYF; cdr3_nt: TGTGCCAGCAGCCTAGGCGGCCACGAGCAGTACTTC
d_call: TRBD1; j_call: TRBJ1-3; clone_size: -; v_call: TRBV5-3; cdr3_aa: CARSLRDSGNTIYF; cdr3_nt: TGTGCCAGAAGCCTCCGGGACAGTGGAAACACCATATATTTT
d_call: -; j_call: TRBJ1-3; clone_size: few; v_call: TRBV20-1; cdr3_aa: CSARGTTSSGNTIYF; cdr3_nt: TGCAGTGCTAGAGGGACAACGAGCTCTGGAAACACCATATATTTT
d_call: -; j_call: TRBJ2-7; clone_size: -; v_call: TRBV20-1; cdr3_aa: CSAEGKGQGRSYEQYF; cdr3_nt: TGCAGTGCAGAGGGGAAAGGGCAGGGAAGGTCCTACGAGCAGTACTTC
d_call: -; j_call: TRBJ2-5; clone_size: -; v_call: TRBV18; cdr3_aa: CASSPPVQETQYF; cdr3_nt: TGTGCCAGCTCACCACCGGTCCAAGAGACCCAGTACTTC
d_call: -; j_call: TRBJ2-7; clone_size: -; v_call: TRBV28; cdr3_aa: CASRVGTTVSYEQYF; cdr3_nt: TGTGCCAGCAGGGTCGGAACAACGGTCTCCTACGAGCAGTACTTC
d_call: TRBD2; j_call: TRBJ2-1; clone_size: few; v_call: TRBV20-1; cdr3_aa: CSASGRIPSSYNEQFF; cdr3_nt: TGCAGTGCTAGCGGGAGGATCCCGAGCTCCTACAATGAGCAGTTCTTC
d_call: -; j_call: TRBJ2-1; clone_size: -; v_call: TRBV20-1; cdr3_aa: CSANDGGQGRNEQFF; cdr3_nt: TGCAGTGCTAACGATGGCGGGCAGGGCCGCAATGAGCAGTTCTTC
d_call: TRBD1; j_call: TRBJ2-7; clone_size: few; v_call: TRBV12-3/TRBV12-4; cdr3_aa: CASSPQPRDREDF; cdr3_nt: TGTGCCAGCAGTCCTCAACCCCGGGACAGGGAGGACTTC